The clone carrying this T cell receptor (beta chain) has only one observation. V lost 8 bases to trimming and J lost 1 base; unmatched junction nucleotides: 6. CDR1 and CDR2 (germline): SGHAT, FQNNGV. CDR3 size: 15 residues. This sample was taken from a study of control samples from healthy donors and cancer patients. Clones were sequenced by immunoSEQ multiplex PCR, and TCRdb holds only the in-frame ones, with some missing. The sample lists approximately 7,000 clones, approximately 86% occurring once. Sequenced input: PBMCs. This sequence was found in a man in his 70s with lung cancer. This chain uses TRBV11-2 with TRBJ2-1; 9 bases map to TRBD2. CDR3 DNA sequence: TGTGCCAGCGGACTAGCGAGTTATTCCTACAATGAGCAGTTCTTC. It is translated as CASGLASYSYNEQFF.